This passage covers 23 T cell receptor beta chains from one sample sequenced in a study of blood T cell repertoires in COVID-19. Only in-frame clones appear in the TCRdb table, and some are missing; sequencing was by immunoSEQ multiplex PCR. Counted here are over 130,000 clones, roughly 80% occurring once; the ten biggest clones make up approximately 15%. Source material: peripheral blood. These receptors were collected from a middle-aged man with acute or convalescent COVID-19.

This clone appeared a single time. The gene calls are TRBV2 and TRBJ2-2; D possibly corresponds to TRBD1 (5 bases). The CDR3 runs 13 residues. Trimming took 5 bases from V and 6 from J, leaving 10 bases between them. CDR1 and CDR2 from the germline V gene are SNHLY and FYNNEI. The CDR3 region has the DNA TGTGCCAGCAGTCCTTTGACAGCCGGGGAGCTGTTTTTT. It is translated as CASSPLTAGELFF.

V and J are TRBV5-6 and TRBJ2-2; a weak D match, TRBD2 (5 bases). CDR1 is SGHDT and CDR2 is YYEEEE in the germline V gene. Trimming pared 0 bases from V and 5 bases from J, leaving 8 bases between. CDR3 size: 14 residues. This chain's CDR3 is CASSLGRGTGELFF. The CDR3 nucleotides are TGTGCCAGCAGCTTGGGGCGCGGGACCGGGGAGCTGTTTTTT.

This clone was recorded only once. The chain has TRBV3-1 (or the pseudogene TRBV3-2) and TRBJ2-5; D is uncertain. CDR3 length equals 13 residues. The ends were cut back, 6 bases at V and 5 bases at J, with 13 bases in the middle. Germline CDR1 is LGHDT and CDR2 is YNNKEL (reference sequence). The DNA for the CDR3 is TGTGCCAGCAGTCGTGCAGACGGGGAGACCCAGTACTTC. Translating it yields CASSRADGETQYF.

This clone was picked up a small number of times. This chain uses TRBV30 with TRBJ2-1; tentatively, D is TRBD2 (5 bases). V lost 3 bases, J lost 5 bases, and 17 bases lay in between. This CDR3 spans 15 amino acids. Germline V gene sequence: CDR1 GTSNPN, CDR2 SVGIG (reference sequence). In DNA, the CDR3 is TGTGCCTGGAGCTTAACTGGTCGGGGTAACAATGAGCAGTTCTTC. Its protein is CAWSLTGRGNNEQFF.

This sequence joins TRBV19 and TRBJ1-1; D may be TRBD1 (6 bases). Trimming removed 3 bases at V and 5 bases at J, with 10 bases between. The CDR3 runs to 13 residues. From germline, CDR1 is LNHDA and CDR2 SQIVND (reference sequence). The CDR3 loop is CASSIGQRTEAFF. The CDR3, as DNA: TGTGCCAGTAGTATCGGACAGAGAACTGAAGCTTTCTTT.

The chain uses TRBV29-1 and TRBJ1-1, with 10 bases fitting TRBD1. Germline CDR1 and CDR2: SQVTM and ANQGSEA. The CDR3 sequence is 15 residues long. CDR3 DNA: TGCAGTGGAAGAACGGGGACAGGGGTGAACACTGAAGCTTTCTTT. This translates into CSGRTGTGVNTEAFF. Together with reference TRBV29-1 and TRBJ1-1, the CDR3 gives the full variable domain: SAVISQKPSRDICQRGTSLTIQCQVDSQVTMMFWYRQQPGQSLTLIATANQGSEATYESGFVIDKFPISRPNLTFSTLTVSNMSPEDSSIYLCSGRTGTGVNTEAFFGQGTRLTVV.

CDR3: CASSPGQGRNSPLHF. The CDR3 bases are TGTGCCAGCAGTCCCGGACAGGGGCGTAATTCACCCCTCCACTTT. The gene calls are TRBV28 and TRBJ1-6; 9 positions match TRBD1. The junction had 5 bases not matched to a gene; V was cut back by 5 bases and J by 6 bases. Per germline, CDR1 MDHEN and CDR2 SYDVKM. The CDR3 runs 15 residues. Based on the CDR3 plus reference TRBV28 and TRBJ1-6, the full variable domain is DVKVTQSSRYLVKRTGEKVFLECVQDMDHENMFWYRQDPGLGLRLIYFSYDVKMKEKGDIPEGYSVSREKKERFSLILESASTNQTSMYLCASSPGQGRNSPLHFGNGTRLTVT.

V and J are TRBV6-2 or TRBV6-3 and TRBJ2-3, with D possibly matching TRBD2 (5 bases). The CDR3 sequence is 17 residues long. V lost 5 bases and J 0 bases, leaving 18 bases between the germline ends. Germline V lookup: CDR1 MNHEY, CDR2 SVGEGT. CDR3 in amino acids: CASSTPLAPESTDTQYF. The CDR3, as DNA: TGTGCCAGCAGTACCCCGCTAGCACCCGAAAGCACAGATACGCAGTATTTT.

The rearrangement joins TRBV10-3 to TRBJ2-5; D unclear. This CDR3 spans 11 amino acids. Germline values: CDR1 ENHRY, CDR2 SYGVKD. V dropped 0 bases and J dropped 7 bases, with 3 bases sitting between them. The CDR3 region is CAISESSTQYF. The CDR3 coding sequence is TGTGCCATCAGTGAGTCCTCGACCCAGTACTTC.

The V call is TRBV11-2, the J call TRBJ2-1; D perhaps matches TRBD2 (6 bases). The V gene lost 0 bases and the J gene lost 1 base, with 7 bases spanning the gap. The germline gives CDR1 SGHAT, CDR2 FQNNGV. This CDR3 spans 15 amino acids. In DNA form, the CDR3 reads TGTGCCAGCAGCTTAGACCGGGGGTCCTACAATGAGCAGTTCTTC. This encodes CASSLDRGSYNEQFF.

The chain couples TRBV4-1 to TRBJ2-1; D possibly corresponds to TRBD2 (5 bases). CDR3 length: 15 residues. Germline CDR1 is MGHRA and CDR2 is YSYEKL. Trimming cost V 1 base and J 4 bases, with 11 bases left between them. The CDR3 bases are TGCGCCAGCAGCCAAGCCGCGGAGGTATACAATGAGCAGTTCTTC. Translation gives CASSQAAEVYNEQFF.

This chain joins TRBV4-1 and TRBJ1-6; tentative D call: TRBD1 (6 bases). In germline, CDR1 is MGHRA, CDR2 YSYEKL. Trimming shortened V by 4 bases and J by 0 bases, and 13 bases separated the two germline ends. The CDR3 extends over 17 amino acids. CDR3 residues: CASSPSGVGSYNSPLHF. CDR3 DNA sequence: TGCGCCAGCAGCCCCTCAGGGGTAGGCTCCTATAATTCACCCCTCCACTTT.

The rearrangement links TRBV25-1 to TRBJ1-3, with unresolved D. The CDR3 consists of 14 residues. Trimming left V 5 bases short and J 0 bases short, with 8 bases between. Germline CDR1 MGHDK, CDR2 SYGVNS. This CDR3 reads CASSMPSSGNTIYF. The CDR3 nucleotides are TGTGCCAGCAGTATGCCCAGCTCTGGAAACACCATATATTTT.

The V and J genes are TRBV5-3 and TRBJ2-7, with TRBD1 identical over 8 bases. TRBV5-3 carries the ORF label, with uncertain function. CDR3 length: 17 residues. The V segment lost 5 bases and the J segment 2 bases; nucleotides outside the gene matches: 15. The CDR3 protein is CARRERTGRIETYEQYF. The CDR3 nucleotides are TGTGCCAGAAGGGAGAGGACAGGGCGAATCGAAACCTACGAGCAGTACTTC.

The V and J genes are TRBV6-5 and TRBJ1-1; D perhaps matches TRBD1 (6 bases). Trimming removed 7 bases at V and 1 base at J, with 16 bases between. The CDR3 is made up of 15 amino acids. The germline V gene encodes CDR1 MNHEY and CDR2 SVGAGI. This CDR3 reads CASTDRVFGNTEAFF. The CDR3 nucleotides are TGTGCCAGCACGGACAGAGTCTTTGGGAACACTGAAGCTTTCTTT.

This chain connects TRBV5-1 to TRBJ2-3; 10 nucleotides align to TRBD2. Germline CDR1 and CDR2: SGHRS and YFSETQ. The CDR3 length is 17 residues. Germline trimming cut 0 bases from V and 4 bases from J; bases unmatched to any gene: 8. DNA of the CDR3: TGCGCCAGCAGCTTGGTAGCGGGGGGTACTAGGGCAGATACGCAGTATTTT. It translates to CASSLVAGGTRADTQYF.

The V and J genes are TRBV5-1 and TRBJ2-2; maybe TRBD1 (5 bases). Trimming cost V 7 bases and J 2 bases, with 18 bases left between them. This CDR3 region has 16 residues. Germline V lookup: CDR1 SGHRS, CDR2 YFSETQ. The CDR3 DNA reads TGCGCCAGCGCCCCGACAGCCGCTTCCAACACCGGGGAGCTGTTTTTT. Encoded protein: CASAPTAASNTGELFF.

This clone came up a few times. CDR3 sequence: CASSLSHSGGVETQYF. The CDR3 DNA is TGTGCCAGCAGCTTAAGTCACTCGGGGGGAGTGGAGACCCAGTACTTC. The chain employs TRBV7-3 and TRBJ2-5; the match to TRBD2 covers 7 bases. The CDR3 has 16 amino acids. Germline-derived CDR1 and CDR2 are SGHTA and FQGTGA. Trimming cost V 1 base and J 5 bases; bases outside gene matches: 10.

In nucleotides, the CDR3 is TGTGCCAGCTCACGAGAGACAGGCTCGTACAATGAGCAGTTCTTC. It encodes CASSRETGSYNEQFF. The rearrangement uses TRBV18 and TRBJ2-1; a possible D gene is TRBD1 (6 bases). This CDR3 is 15 amino acids long. CDR1 KGHSH and CDR2 LQKENI come from the germline V gene. The germline V and J ends were trimmed by 4 bases and 4 bases, with 14 bases remaining between them.

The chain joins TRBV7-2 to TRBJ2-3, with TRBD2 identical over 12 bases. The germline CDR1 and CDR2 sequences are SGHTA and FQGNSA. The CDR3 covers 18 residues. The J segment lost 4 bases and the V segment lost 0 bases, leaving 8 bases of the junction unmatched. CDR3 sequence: CASSLALGLAGGSDTQYF. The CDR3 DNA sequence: TGTGCCAGCAGCTTAGCGCTAGGGCTAGCGGGGGGGTCAGATACGCAGTATTTT.

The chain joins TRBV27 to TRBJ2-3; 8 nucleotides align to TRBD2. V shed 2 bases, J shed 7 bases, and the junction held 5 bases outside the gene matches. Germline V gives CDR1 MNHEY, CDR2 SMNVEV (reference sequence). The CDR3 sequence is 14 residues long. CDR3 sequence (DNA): TGTGCCAGCAGTTTAAAGCCTAGCGGGTATACGCAGTATTTT. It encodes CASSLKPSGYTQYF.

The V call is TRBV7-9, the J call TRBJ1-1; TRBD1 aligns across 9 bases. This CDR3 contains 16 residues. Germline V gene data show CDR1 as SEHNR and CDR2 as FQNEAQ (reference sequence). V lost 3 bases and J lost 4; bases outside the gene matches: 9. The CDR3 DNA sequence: TGTGCCAGCAGCTTGGAGGACAGGGGATGGGGCACTGAAGCTTTCTTT. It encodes CASSLEDRGWGTEAFF.

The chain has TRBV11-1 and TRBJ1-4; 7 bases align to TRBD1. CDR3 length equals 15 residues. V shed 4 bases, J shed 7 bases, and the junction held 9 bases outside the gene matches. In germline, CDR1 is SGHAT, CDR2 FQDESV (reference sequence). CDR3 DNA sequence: TGTGCCAGCAGCTCGAAGACAGGGAGTGGTGAAAAACTGTTTTTT. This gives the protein CASSSKTGSGEKLFF.